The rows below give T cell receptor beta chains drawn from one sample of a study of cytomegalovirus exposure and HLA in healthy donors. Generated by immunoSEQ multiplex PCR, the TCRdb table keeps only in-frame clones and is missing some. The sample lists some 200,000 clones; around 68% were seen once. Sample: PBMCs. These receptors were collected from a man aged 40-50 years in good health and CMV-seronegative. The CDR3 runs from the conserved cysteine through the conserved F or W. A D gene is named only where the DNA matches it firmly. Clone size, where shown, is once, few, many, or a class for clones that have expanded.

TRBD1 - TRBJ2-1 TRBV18 TGTGCCAGCTCCCCGGGGCAACAGGGGTACAATGAGCAGTTCTTC CASSPGQQGYNEQFF
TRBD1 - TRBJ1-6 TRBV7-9 TGTGCCAGCAGCTTAGAGACAGGGGATAATTCACCCCTCCACTTT CASSLETGDNSPLHF
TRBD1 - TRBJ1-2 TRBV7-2 TGTGCCAGCCTGCCGACGGGACAGGGCTATGGCTACACCTTC CASLPTGQGYGYTF
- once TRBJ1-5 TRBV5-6 TGTGCCAGCAGCTTGGGGGACTATAATAGCAATCAGCCCCAGCATTTT CASSLGDYNSNQPQHF
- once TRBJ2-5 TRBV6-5 TGTGCCAGCAGCTCAGGATCGGGGTACCAAGAGACCCAGTACTTC CASSSGSGYQETQYF
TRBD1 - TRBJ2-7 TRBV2 TGTGCCAGCAGGTCACGACAGGGCACCTACGAGCAGTACTTC CASRSRQGTYEQYF
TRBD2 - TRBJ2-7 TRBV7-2 TGTGCCAGCAGCTTTTCGACTAGCGGGGGGAACTACGAGCAGTACTTC CASSFSTSGGNYEQYF
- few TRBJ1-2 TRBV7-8 TGTGCCAGCAGCTACAGGGTTCTCTATGGCTACACCTTC CASSYRVLYGYTF
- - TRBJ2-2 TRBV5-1 TGCGCCAGCAGCTTGGACCCCAGGGGAAACGGGGAGCTGTTTTTT CASSLDPRGNGELFF
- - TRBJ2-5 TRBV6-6 TGTGCCAGCAGTTACTCGTCTGGGACTCTCCAAGAGACCCAGTACTTC CASSYSSGTLQETQYF
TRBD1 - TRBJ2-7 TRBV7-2 TGTGCCAGCAGTTCAGGGGGAGAAGGCTCCTACGAGCAGTACTTC CASSSGGEGSYEQYF
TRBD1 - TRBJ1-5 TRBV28 TGTGCCAGCAGCGCCGGGACAGGGGGGTTTCAGCCCCAGCATTTT CASSAGTGGFQPQHF
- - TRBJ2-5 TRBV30 TGTGCCTGGAGTGTTTCTAGTAAAGAGACCCAGTACTTC CAWSVSSKETQYF
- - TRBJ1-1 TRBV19 TGTGCCAGTAGTATGGTCTTCAGGAACACTGAAGCTTTCTTT CASSMVFRNTEAFF
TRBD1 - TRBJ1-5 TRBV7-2 TGTGCCAGCAGCCCGGGGACAGGGGCCCTTGGGAAGCATTTT CASSPGTGALGKHF
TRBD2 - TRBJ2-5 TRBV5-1 TGCGCCAGCAGCTTGGGCCTACTAGCGGGCCAAGAGACCCAGTACTTC CASSLGLLAGQETQYF
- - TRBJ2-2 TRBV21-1 TGTGCCAGCAGCAGTAGGGACAGGAACACCGGGGAGCTGTTTTTT CASSSRDRNTGELFF
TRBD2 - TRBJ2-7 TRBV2 TGTGCCAGCAGTGCAAGAGGACTAGCGGCTTCGACTTATAGCTCCTACGAGCAGTACTTC CASSARGLAASTYSSYEQYF
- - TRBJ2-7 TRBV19 TGTGCCAGTAGTGGATCCGGGGTTCCCTACGAGCAGTACTTC CASSGSGVPYEQYF
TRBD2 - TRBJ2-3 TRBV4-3 TGCGCCAGCAGCCAATCCCACGGGACTAGCGGGAGGGCTAGCACAGATACGCAGTATTTT CASSQSHGTSGRASTDTQYF
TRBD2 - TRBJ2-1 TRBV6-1 TGTGCCAGCAGCACACTAGCGGGAGGGCAGTTCTTC CASSTLAGGQFF
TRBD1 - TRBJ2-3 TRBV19 TGTGCCAGCCGCCGGGACAGGGGGGCAGATACGCAGTATTTT CASRRDRGADTQYF
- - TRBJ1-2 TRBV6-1 TGTGCCAGCAGTGACCTTGTCCTCTATGGCTACACCTTC CASSDLVLYGYTF
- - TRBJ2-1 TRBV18 TGTGCCAGCTCACCACGTATCGGGAGCAAAAACAATGAGCAGTTCTTC CASSPRIGSKNNEQFF
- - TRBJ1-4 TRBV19 TGTGCCAGTAGTATCGGGGGAAATAATGAAAAACTGTTTTTT CASSIGGNNEKLFF
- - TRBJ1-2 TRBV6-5 TGTGCCAGCAGTCCCCCGGGTGGCTATGGCTACACCTTC CASSPPGGYGYTF
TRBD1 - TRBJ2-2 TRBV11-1 TGTGCCAGCAGCCCCCAGGGGGCGCGATTCTGGGGCGGGGAGCTGTTTTTT CASSPQGARFWGGELFF
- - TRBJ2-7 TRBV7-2 TGTGCCAGTCTTCAGGGGGGAACCTACGAGCAGTACTTC CASLQGGTYEQYF
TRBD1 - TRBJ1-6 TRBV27 TGTGCCAGCAGTTTAGGACAGGGCGGGAATTCACCCCTCCACTTT CASSLGQGGNSPLHF
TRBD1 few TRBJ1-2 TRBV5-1 TGCGCCAGCAGCCCCCAGGGGGTTGGCTACACCTTC CASSPQGVGYTF
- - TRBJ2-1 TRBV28 TGTGCCAGCAGCCCCCAGGGGTTCTCCTACAATGAGCAGTTCTTC CASSPQGFSYNEQFF
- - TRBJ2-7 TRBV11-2 TGTGCCAGCAGCTTAGGTGGCAGGATAGCCTACGAGCAGTACTTC CASSLGGRIAYEQYF
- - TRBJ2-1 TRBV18 TGTGCCAGCTCACCACCGTATTTAACGGGTGAGCAGTTCTTC CASSPPYLTGEQFF
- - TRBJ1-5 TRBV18 TGTGCCAGCTCACCATATAGCGATCAGCCCCAGCATTTT CASSPYSDQPQHF
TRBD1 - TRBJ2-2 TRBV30 TGTGCCTGGGCGACAGGGGGCACCGGGGAGCTGTTTTTT CAWATGGTGELFF
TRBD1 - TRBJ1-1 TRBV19 TGTGCCAGTTCAAACATCGCTGACAGGGTCACTGAAGCTTTCTTT CASSNIADRVTEAFF
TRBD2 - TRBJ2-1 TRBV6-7 TGTGCCAGCAGTCCACTTAGGACTAGCGGGCCCTACAATGAGCAGTTCTTC CASSPLRTSGPYNEQFF
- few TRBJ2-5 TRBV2 TGTGCCAGCACCCAAGGGGCTCCTGAGACCCAGTACTTC CASTQGAPETQYF
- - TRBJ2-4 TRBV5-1 TGCGCCAGCCGCCCTCTCGGAGCCAAAAACATTCAGTACTTC CASRPLGAKNIQYF
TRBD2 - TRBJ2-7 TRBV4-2 TGTGCCAGCAGCCAGGTACTAGCGGGGGGTAGCTCCTACGAGCAGTACTTC CASSQVLAGGSSYEQYF
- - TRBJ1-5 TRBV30 TGTGCCTGGAGTGTTATGGGGGACTATCAGCCCCAGCATTTT CAWSVMGDYQPQHF
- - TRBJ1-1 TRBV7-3 TGTGCCAGCAGCTTAATCGGGGGTGGTACTGAAGCTTTCTTT CASSLIGGGTEAFF
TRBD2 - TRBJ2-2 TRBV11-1 TGTGCCAGCACGCACACTGCCCTAGCGGGTGTAACCGGGGAGCTGTTTTTT CASTHTALAGVTGELFF
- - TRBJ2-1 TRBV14 TGTGCCAGCAGCCAGAATTGGGGAAGGGGTCCCTACAATGAGCAGTTCTTC CASSQNWGRGPYNEQFF
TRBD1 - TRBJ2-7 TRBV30 TGTGCCTGGAGATCCGGGACAGGGGGCGACGAGCAGTACTTC CAWRSGTGGDEQYF
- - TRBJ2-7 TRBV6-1 TGTGCCAGCAGTGATACAGGACATAACTACGAGCAGTACTTC CASSDTGHNYEQYF
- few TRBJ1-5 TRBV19 TGTGCCAGTAGTAGTCAGGGAAATCAGCCCCAGCATTTT CASSSQGNQPQHF
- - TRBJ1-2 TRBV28 TGTGCCAGCCAACCGGCTAACTATGGCTACACCTTC CASQPANYGYTF
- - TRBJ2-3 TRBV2 TGTGCCAGCAGTCTCCAGGGGTCGGGCACAGATACGCAGTATTTT CASSLQGSGTDTQYF
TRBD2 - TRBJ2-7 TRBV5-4 TGTGCCAGCAGTCGAGCGGGGGCATGGGACGAGCAGTACTTC CASSRAGAWDEQYF
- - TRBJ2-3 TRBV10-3 TGTGCCATCAGTGAAAACAGCCTAATTATCGCGCAGCAGTATTTT CAISENSLIIAQQYF
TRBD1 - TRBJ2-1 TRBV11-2 TGTGCCAGCAGCTTAAGGGACGGGACAGGGTACAATGAGCAGTTCTTC CASSLRDGTGYNEQFF
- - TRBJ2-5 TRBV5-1 TGCGCCAGCAGTGCTAGCAGAGAGACCCAGTACTTC CASSASRETQYF
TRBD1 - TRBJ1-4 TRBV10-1 TGCGCCAGCAATAGTCGGACAGGGACTGATGAAAAACTGTTTTTT CASNSRTGTDEKLFF
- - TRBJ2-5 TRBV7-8 TGTGCCAGCAGCCCAGATGAGACCCAGTACTTC CASSPDETQYF